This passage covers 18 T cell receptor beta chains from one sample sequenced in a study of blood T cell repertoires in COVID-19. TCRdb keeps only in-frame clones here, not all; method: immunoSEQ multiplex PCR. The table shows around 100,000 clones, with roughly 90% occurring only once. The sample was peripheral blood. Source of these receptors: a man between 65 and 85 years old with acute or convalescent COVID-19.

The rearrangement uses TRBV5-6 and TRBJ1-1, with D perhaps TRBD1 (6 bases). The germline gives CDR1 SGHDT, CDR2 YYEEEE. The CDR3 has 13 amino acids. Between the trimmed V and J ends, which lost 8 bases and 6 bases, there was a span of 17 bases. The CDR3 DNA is TGTGCCAGTCATACAGGGAGACGGCCTGAAGCTTTCTTT. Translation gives CASHTGRRPEAFF.

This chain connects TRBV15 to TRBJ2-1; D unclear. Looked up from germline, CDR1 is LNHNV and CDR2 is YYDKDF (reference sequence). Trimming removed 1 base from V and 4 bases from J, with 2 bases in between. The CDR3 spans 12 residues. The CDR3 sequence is CATSRAYNEQFF. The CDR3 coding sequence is TGTGCCACCAGCAGAGCTTACAATGAGCAGTTCTTC.

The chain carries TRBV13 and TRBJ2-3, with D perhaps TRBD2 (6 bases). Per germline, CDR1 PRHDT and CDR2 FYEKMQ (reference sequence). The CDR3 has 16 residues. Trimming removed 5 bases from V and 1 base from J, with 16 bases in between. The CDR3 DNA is TGTGCCAGCAGCCCCCCGGGAGTTGGCGGCACAGATACGCAGTATTTT. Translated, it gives CASSPPGVGGTDTQYF.

The CDR3 spells CASSHQVSGVPYGYTF. CDR3 coding DNA: TGTGCCAGCAGCCACCAAGTATCAGGGGTACCGTATGGCTACACCTTC. V and J are TRBV14 and TRBJ1-2, with D possibly matching TRBD1 (6 bases). CDR3 length: 16 residues. Trimming left V 3 bases short and J 5 bases short, with 19 bases between. In germline, CDR1 is SGHDN, CDR2 FVKESK. The variable domain in full, with the rest retrieved from reference TRBV14 and TRBJ1-2, is EAGVTQFPSHSVIEKGQTVTLRCDPISGHDNLYWYRRVMGKEIKFLLHFVKESKQDESGMPNNRFLAERTGGTYSTLKVQPAELEDSGVYFCASSHQVSGVPYGYTFGSGTRLTVV.

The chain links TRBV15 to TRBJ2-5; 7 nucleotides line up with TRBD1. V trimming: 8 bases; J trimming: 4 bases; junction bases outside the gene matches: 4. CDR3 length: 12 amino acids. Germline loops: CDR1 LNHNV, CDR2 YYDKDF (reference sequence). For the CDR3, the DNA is TGTGCCACCGGTAGGGGGCGAGAGACCCAGTACTTC. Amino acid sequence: CATGRGRETQYF.

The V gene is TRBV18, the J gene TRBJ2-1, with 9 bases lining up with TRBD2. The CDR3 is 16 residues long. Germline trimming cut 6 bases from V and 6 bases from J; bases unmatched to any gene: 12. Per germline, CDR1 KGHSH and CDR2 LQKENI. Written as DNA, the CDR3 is TGTGCCAGCTCCCCCTTGGCGGGAGGGCTACTCAATGAGCAGTTCTTC. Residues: CASSPLAGGLLNEQFF.

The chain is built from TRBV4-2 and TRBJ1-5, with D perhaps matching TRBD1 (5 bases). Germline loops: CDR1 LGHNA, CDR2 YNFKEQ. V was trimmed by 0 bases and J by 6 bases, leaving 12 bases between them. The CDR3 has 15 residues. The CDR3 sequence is CASSQDGGLGQPQHF. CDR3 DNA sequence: TGTGCCAGCAGCCAAGACGGGGGATTGGGTCAGCCCCAGCATTTT.

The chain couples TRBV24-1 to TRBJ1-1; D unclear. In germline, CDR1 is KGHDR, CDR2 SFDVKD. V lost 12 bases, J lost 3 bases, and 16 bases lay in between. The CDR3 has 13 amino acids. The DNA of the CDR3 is TGTGCCCCGAACCCCCAGTCGTACACTGAAGCTTTCTTT. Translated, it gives CAPNPQSYTEAFF.

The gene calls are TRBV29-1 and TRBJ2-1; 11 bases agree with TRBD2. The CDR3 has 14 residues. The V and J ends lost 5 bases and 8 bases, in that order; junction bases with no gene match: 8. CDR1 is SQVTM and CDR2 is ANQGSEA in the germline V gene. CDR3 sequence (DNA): TGCAGCGTTCAAAGTGGGACTAGCGGTTATGAGCAGTTCTTC. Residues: CSVQSGTSGYEQFF.

CDR3: CASSGQGALPTEAFF. The CDR3 nucleotides read TGCGCCAGCAGTGGACAGGGGGCGCTCCCCACTGAAGCTTTCTTT. V gene TRBV10-1 combines with J gene TRBJ1-1; 10 bases fit TRBD1. The CDR3 runs 15 residues. The germline V gene encodes CDR1 WNHNN and CDR2 SYGVQD (reference sequence). V lost 4 bases, J lost 4 bases, and 6 bases stayed unmatched.

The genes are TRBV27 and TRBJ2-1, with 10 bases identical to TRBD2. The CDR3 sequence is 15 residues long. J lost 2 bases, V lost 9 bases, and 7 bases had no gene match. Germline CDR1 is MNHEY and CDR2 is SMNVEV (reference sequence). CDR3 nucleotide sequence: TGTGCCAGTAGGCGGACTAGCGGTACCTACAATGAGCAGTTCTTC. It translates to CASRRTSGTYNEQFF.

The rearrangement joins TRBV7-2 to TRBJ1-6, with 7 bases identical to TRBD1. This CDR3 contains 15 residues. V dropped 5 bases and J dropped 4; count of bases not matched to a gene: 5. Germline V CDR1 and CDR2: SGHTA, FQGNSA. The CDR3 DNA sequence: TGTGCCAGCAGCAGGGGGACAGTATATAATTCACCCCTCCACTTT. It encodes CASSRGTVYNSPLHF.

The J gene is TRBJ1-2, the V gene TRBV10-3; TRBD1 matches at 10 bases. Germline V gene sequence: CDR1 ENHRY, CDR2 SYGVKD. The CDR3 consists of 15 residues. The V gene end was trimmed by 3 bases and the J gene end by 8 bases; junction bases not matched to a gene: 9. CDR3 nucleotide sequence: TGTGCCATCAGTGAACTAGGGGACAGGGGCAACGGCTACACCTTC. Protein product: CAISELGDRGNGYTF.

CDR3 protein: CASSVSQDQPQHF. The CDR3 region has the DNA TGCGCCAGCAGCGTATCACAGGATCAGCCCCAGCATTTT. The rearrangement joins TRBV5-1 to TRBJ1-5; perhaps TRBD1 as D (5 bases). The germline CDR1 and CDR2 sequences are SGHRS and YFSETQ. The V and J ends lost 4 bases and 5 bases respectively, with 10 bases between them. The CDR3 consists of 13 residues. Full variable domain (remainder filled in from reference TRBV5-1 and TRBJ1-5): KAGVTQTPRYLIKTRGQQVTLSCSPISGHRSVSWYQQTPGQGLQFLFEYFSETQRNKGNFPGRFSGRQFSNSRSEMNVSTLELGDSALYLCASSVSQDQPQHFGDGTRLSIL.

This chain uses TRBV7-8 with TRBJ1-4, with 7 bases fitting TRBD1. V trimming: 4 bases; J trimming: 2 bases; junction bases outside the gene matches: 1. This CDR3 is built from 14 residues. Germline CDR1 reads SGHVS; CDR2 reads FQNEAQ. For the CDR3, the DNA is TGTGCCAGCAGCTCGACAGGGACTAATGAAAAACTGTTTTTT. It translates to CASSSTGTNEKLFF.

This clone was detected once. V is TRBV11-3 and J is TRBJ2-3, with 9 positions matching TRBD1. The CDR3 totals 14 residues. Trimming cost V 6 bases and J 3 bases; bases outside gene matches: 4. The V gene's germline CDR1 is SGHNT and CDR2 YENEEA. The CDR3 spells CASSPTGGTDTQYF. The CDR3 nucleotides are TGTGCCAGCAGTCCGACAGGGGGAACAGATACGCAGTATTTT.

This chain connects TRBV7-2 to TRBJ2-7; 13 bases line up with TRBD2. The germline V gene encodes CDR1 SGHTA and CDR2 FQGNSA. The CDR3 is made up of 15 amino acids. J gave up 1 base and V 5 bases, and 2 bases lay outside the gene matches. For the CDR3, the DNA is TGTGCCAGCAGCCCGACTAGCGGGAGGTCCTACGAGCAGTACTTC. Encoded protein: CASSPTSGRSYEQYF.

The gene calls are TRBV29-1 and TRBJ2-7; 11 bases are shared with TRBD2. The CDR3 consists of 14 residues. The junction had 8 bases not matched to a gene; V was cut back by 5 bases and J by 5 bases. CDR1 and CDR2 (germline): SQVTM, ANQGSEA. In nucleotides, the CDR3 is TGCAGCGTTCGACTGGGTAGCGGGAGGGACGAGCAGTACTTC. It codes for CSVRLGSGRDEQYF.